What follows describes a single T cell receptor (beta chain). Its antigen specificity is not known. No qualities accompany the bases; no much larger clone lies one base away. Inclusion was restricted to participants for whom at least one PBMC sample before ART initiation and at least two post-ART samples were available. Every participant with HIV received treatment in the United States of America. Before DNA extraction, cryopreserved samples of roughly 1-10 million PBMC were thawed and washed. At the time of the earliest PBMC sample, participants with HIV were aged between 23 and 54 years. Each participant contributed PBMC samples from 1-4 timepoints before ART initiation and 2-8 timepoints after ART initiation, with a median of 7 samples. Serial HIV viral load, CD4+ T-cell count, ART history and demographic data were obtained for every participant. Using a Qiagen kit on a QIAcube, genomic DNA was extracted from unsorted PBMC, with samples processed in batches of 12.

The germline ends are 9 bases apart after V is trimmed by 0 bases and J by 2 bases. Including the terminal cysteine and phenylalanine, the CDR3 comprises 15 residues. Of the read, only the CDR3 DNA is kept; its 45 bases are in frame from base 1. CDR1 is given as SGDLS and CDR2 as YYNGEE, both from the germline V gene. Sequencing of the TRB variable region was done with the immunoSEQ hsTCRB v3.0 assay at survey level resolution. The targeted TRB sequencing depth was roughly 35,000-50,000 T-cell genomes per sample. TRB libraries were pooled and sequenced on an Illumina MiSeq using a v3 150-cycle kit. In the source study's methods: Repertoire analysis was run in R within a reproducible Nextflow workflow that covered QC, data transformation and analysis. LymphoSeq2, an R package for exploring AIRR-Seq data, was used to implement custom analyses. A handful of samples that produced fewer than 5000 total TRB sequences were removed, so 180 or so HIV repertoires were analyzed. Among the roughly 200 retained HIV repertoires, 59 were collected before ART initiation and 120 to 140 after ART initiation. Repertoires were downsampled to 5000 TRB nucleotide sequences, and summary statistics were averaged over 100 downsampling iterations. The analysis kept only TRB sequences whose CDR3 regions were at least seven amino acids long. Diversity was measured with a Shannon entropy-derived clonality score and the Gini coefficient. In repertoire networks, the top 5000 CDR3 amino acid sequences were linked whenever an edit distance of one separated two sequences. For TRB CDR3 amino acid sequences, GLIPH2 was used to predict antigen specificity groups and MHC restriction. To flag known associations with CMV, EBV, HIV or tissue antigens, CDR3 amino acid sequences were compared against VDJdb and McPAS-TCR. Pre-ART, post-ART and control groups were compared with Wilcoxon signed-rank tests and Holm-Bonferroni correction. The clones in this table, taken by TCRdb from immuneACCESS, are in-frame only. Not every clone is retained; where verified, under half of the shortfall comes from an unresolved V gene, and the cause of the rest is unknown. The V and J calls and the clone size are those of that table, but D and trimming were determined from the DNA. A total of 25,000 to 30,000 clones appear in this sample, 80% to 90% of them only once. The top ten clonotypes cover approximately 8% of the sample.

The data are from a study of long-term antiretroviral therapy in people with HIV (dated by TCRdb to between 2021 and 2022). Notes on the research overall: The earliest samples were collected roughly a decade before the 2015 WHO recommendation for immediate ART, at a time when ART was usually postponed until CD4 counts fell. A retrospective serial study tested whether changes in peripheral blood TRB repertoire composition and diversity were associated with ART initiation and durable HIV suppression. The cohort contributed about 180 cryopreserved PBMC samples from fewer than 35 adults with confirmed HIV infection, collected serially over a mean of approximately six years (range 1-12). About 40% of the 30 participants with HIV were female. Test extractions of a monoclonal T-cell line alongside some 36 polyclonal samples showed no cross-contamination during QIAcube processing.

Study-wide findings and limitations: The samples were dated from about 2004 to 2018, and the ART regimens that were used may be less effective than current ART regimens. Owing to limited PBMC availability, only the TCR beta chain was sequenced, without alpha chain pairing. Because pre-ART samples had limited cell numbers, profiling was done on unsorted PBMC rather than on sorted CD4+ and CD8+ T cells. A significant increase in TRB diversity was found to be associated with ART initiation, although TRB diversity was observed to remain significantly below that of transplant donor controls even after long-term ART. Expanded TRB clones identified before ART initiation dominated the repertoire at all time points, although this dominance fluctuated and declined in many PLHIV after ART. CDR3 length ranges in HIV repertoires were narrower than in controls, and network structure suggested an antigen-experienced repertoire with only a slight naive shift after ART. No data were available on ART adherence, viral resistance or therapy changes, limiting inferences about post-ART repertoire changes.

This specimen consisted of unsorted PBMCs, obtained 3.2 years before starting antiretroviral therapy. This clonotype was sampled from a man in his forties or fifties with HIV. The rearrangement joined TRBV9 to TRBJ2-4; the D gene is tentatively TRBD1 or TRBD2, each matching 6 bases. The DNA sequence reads TGTGCCAGCAGCGTAGCGGGGGCCTCCAAAAACATTCAGTACTTC. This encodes CASSVAGASKNIQYF.